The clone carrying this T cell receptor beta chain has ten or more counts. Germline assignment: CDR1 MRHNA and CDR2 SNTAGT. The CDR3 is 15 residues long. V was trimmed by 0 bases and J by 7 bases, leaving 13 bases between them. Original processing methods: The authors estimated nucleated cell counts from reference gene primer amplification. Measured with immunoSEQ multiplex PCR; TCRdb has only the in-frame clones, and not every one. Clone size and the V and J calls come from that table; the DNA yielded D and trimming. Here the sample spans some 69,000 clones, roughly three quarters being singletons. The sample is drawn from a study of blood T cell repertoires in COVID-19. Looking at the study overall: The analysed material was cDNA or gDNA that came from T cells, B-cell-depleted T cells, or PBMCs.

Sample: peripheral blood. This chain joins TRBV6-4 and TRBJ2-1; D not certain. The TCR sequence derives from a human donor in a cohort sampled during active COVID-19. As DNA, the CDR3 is TGTGCCAGCAGTGACTCAGTCGAGGCTACAAATGAGCAGTTCTTC. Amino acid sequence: CASSDSVEATNEQFF.